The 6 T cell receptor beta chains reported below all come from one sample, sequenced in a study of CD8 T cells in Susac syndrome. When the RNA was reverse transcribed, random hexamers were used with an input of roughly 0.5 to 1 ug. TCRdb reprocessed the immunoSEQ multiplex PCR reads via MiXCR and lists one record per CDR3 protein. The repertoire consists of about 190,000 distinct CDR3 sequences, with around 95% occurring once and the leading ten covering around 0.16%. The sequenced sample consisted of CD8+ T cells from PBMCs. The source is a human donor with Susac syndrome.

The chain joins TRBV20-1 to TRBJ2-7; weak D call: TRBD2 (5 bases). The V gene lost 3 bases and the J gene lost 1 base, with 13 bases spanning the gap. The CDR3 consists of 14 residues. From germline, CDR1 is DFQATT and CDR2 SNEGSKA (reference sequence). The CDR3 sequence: CSASWRTESYEQYF. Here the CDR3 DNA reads TGCAGTGCTAGTTGGCGGACTGAGTCCTACGAGCAGTACTTC.

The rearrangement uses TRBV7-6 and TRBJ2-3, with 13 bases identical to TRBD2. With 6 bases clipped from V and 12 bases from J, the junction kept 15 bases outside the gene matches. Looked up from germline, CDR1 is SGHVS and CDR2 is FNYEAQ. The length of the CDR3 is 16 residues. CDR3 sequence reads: CASRLTSGGASFPQYF. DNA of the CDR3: TGTGCCAGCAGACTCACTAGCGGGGGGGCCTCATTCCCCCAGTATTTT.

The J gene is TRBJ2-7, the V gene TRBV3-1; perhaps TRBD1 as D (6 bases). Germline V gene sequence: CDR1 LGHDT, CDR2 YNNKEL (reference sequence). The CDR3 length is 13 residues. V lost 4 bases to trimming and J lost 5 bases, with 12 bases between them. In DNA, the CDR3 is TGTGCCAGCAGCCTGAACAGGGTCCACGAGCAGTACTTC. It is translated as CASSLNRVHEQYF.

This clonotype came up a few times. The CDR3 region has the DNA TGTGCCAGCAGCATCAGCGGGAACTACAATGAGCAGTTCTTC. The encoded protein is CASSISGNYNEQFF. The chain is built from TRBV11-3 and TRBJ2-1, with TRBD2 matching over 7 bases. With 5 bases clipped from V and 3 bases from J, the junction kept 4 bases outside the gene matches. Germline V lookup: CDR1 SGHNT, CDR2 YENEEA. The CDR3 has 14 amino acids.

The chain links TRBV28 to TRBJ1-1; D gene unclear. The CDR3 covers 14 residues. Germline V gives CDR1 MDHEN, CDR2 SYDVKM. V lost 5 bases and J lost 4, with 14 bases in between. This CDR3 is CASSAPRTVTEAFF. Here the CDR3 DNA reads TGTGCCAGCAGTGCCCCCCGGACGGTCACTGAAGCTTTCTTT.

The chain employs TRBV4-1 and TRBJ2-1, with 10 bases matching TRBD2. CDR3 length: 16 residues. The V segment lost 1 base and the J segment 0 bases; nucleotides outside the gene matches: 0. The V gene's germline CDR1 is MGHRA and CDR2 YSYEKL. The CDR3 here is CASSQASGSSYNEQFF. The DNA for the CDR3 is TGCGCCAGCAGCCAAGCTAGCGGGAGCTCCTACAATGAGCAGTTCTTC.